The 23 T cell receptor beta chains given below trace back to one sample, sequenced in a study of Tregs in tolerant kidney transplant recipients. The protocol was immunoSEQ multiplex PCR, while the TCRdb copy is restricted to in-frame clones and leaves out a portion. The sample totals approximately 31,000 clones. Source: CD8+ T cells from blood, taken before the transplant. The source of these receptors is a human donor who received a combined kidney and bone marrow transplant.

Concerning this clone: From the germline J gene comes the end of the CDR3, since the read stops 3 residues before it. J is TRBJ1-2 and V is TRBV13; possibly TRBD1 for D (5 bases). V was clipped by 0 bases and J by 4 bases, with 9 bases between them. This CDR3 has 14 residues. Germline lookup yields CDR1 PRHDT and CDR2 FYEKMQ (reference sequence). The CDR3 region is CASSLGGQLYGYTF. The CDR3 bases that were read are TGTGCCAGCAGCTTAGGAGGACAACTCTATGGC.

The CDR3 region is CASSPQSVAGGGTPYNEQFF. Incomplete CDR3 DNA: TGTGCCAGCAGCCCACAATCCGTAGCGGGAGGCGGGACCCCCTACAATGAG. The chain uses TRBV4-2 and TRBJ2-1, with 10 bases that match TRBD2. The CDR3 end lies 3 residues beyond the end of the read and is filled in from the germline J gene. Germline values: CDR1 LGHNA, CDR2 YNFKEQ. The CDR3 loop spans 20 amino acids. J gave up 2 bases and V 4 bases, and 17 bases lay outside the gene matches.

Note on this clone: Read coverage stops 3 residues before the CDR3 terminus; the germline J gene supplies the remainder. The chain is built from TRBV6-2 or TRBV6-3 and TRBJ2-1; possible D gene TRBD2, 6 bases. The CDR3 runs 13 residues. V shed 1 base and J shed 8 bases, with 9 bases lying between them. CDR1 and CDR2 (germline): MNHEY, SVGEGT. The DNA read from the CDR3 is TGTGCCAGCAGTTACTTGGGGGGAGATGAG. Its translation: CASSYLGGDE. The full-length CDR3 reads as CASSYLGGDEQFF.

Points on this clone: The CDR3 end lies 3 residues beyond the end of the read and is filled in from the germline J gene. The rearrangement joins TRBV2 to TRBJ1-2, with D unresolved. CDR1 and CDR2 from the germline V gene are SNHLY and FYNNEI. The CDR3 is 12 residues long. The CDR3 DNA, read in part, is TGTGCCAGCAGTGATTACAGTTTTGAC. Translating gives CASSDYSFD. The full CDR3 reads CASSDYSFDYTF. Filled out from reference TRBV2 and TRBJ1-2, the complete variable domain reads EPEVTQTPSHQVTQMGQEVILRCVPISNHLYFYWYRQILGQKVEFLVSFYNNEISEKSEIFDDQFSVERPDGSNFTLKIRSTKLEDSAMYFCASSDYSFDYTFGSGTRLTVV.

CDR3 bases read: TGTGCCTGGAGGGACGGGACAGTCCCGGGGGAG. Translated: CAWRDGTVPGE. The entire CDR3 reads CAWRDGTVPGELFF. This chain uses TRBV30 with TRBJ2-2; 7 nucleotides match TRBD1. Read data end 3 residues before the CDR3 end; the end is taken from the germline J gene. The CDR3 extends over 14 amino acids. Germline CDR1 is GTSNPN and CDR2 is SVGIG (reference sequence). V lost 3 bases and J lost 8; bases outside the gene matches: 9.

About this clone: The missing CDR3 end, 3 residues past where the read stops, is filled in from the germline J gene. The chain joins TRBV29-1 to TRBJ1-1; no clear D. This CDR3 has 14 residues. Germline V gene sequence: CDR1 SQVTM, CDR2 ANQGSEA. CDR3 protein: CSPMVVEGNTEAFF. CDR3 DNA (partial): TGCAGTCCGATGGTGGTTGAAGGGAACACTGAA.

Points on this clone: The read ends 3 residues early relative to the CDR3; the germline J gene fills the gap. The genes are TRBV13 and TRBJ2-2, with 9 bases aligning to TRBD2. The CDR3 loop spans 15 amino acids. Germline CDR1 and CDR2: PRHDT and FYEKMQ (reference sequence). V dropped 5 bases and J dropped 4; count of bases not matched to a gene: 5. The CDR3 spells CASSPSGIGTGELFF. CDR3 bases read: TGTGCCAGCAGCCCTAGCGGGATAGGCACCGGGGAG.

To note about this clone: Read sequence stops 3 residues before the CDR3 end, and the germline J gene provides the missing end. V is TRBV29-1 and J is TRBJ1-2; TRBD1 agrees at 12 bases. The CDR3 loop spans 16 amino acids. CDR1 and CDR2 (germline): SQVTM, ANQGSEA. The CDR3 bases that were read are TGCAGCGTTTTATCCCCCTTGGGACAGGGGGCGGGAGGC. The encoded protein is CSVLSPLGQGAGG. The complete CDR3 sequence is CSVLSPLGQGAGGYTF.

As to this clone: The read terminates 3 residues ahead of where the CDR3 ends, so the germline J gene completes it. J is TRBJ2-1 and V is TRBV7-9; D possibly corresponds to TRBD2 (6 bases). This CDR3 has 12 residues. V was trimmed by 6 bases and J by 5 bases, leaving 8 bases between them. Germline values: CDR1 SEHNR, CDR2 FQNEAQ (reference sequence). The CDR3 loop is CASSRTNNEQFF. CDR3 DNA, as far as it was read: TGTGCCAGCAGTCGGACTAACAATGAG.

On this clone: The CDR3 goes on 3 residues after the read ends, and that part is filled in from the germline J gene. The rearrangement uses TRBV18 and TRBJ2-1; D might be TRBD1 (6 bases). With 3 bases removed from V and 5 bases from J, the gap between germline ends came to 26 bases. The CDR3 has 19 amino acids. Germline V gives CDR1 KGHSH, CDR2 LQKENI. The CDR3 spells CASSPVTGHVPSSDNEQFF. CDR3 bases read: TGTGCCAGCTCACCTGTGACAGGACACGTCCCATCTTCAGACAATGAG. Using reference TRBV18 and TRBJ2-1 for the parts outside the CDR3, the full variable domain is NAGVMQNPRHLVRRRGQEARLRCSPMKGHSHVYWYRQLPEEGLKFMVYLQKENIIDESGMPKERFSAEFPKEGPSILRIQQVVRGDSAAYFCASSPVTGHVPSSDNEQFFGPGTRLTVL.

A remark on this clone: The sequence runs out 3 residues before the end of the CDR3; the remainder is reconstructed from the germline J gene. This chain uses TRBV7-9 with TRBJ2-1; 10 nucleotides line up with TRBD1. Germline trimming cut 5 bases from V and 6 bases from J; bases unmatched to any gene: 7. The CDR3 is 15 residues long. The germline CDR1 and CDR2 sequences are SEHNR and FQNEAQ (reference sequence). CDR3 loop: CASSPVDRGANEQFF. The DNA read from the CDR3 is TGTGCCAGCAGCCCAGTGGACAGGGGGGCCAATGAG.

As regards this clone: Coverage ceases 3 residues before the CDR3 finishes, and the germline J gene fills in the end. The chain recombines TRBV19 with TRBJ2-2, with D perhaps TRBD2 (6 bases). CDR1 and CDR2 from the germline V gene are LNHDA and SQIVND (reference sequence). CDR3 size: 14 residues. V was pared by 5 bases and J by 7 bases, with 14 bases between. The CDR3 DNA, read in part, is TGTGCCAGTAGTTCGGGACTCCCGATCGGGGAG. This translates into CASSSGLPIGE. The full CDR3 protein is CASSSGLPIGELFF.

With respect to this clone: With the read ending 3 residues before the CDR3 end, the germline J gene is used to fill in that end. The chain uses TRBV2 and TRBJ1-5; a weak D match, TRBD1 (5 bases). Trimming took off 2 bases at V and 4 bases at J, with 12 bases between the two ends. The germline gives CDR1 SNHLY, CDR2 FYNNEI. The CDR3 is 15 residues long. CDR3 sequence: CASSERLAGNQPQHF. The covered CDR3 bases are TGTGCCAGCAGTGAAAGGTTGGCAGGGAATCAGCCC.

Concerning this clone: Read sequence stops 3 residues before the CDR3 end, and the germline J gene provides the missing end. The chain combines TRBV19 with TRBJ1-4, with 7 bases lining up with TRBD1. Germline CDR1 LNHDA, CDR2 SQIVND (reference sequence). The CDR3 is 14 residues long. With 7 bases clipped from V and 10 bases from J, the junction kept 12 bases outside the gene matches. The sequenced CDR3 bases are TGTGCCAGTACCACTCTCAATAGGACAGGAAAA. It specifies CASTTLNRTGK. The entire CDR3 protein is CASTTLNRTGKLFF.

CDR3 residues: CASSWMGELYGYTF. CDR3 DNA, as far as it was read: TGCGCCAGCAGCTGGATGGGCGAGCTCTATGGC. The chain employs TRBV5-1 and TRBJ1-2; D gene ambiguous. Read sequence stops 3 residues before the CDR3 end, and the germline J gene provides the missing end. This CDR3 has 14 residues. With 3 bases removed from V and 4 bases from J, the gap between germline ends came to 13 bases. Germline V lookup: CDR1 SGHRS, CDR2 YFSETQ.

Comments on this clone: The read comes to an end 3 residues before the CDR3 does, leaving the germline J gene to fill in the end. This chain links TRBV7-9 with TRBJ2-1; 8 nucleotides agree with TRBD2. Germline loops: CDR1 SEHNR, CDR2 FQNEAQ (reference sequence). V lost 6 bases, J lost 5 bases, and 3 bases stayed unmatched. The CDR3 has 13 residues. The CDR3 reads CASRTTSDNEQFF. CDR3 DNA, as far as it was read: TGTGCCAGCAGGACGACTAGCGACAATGAG. The full variable domain, in which reference TRBV7-9 and TRBJ2-1 provide the parts outside the CDR3, is DTGVSQNPRHKITKRGQNVTFRCDPISEHNRLYWYRQTLGQGPEFLTYFQNEAQLEKSRLLSDRFSAERPKGSFSTLEIQRTEQGDSAMYLCASRTTSDNEQFFGPGTRLTVL.

On this clone: The read finishes 3 residues shy of the CDR3 end, and the germline J gene is used to complete it. This rearrangement joins TRBV2 to TRBJ1-2; D gene unclear. V was cut by 7 bases and J by 4 bases, with 10 bases left in between. Germline assignment: CDR1 SNHLY and CDR2 FYNNEI. The CDR3 runs to 12 residues. The CDR3 bases that were read are TGTGCCAGCAAAGGGTCGGCCTATGGC. Translation gives CASKGSAYG. The whole CDR3 sequence is CASKGSAYGYTF.

About this clone: The read stops 3 residues short of the end of the CDR3; the missing end is completed from the germline J gene. The chain employs TRBV7-8 and TRBJ2-7; D may be TRBD2 (6 bases). V lost 8 bases and J lost 2, with 16 bases in between. CDR1 is SGHVS, CDR2 FQNEAQ, per germline. This CDR3 contains 14 residues. CDR3 bases read: TGTGCCAGCGACCCGGGGGACGGAACCTACGAG. Residues: CASDPGDGTYE. The whole CDR3 protein is CASDPGDGTYEQYF. Together with reference TRBV7-8 and TRBJ2-7, the CDR3 gives the full variable domain: GAGVSQSPRYKVAKRGQDVALRCDPISGHVSLFWYQQALGQGPEFLTYFQNEAQLDKSGLPSDRFFAERPEGSVSTLKIQRTQQEDSAVYLCASDPGDGTYEQYFGPGTRLTVT.

As to this clone: The read stops 3 residues short of the end of the CDR3; the missing end is completed from the germline J gene. The chain has TRBV19 and TRBJ1-2; TRBD1 aligns across 7 bases. CDR3 size: 15 residues. Germline V gene data show CDR1 as LNHDA and CDR2 as SQIVND (reference sequence). V shed 8 bases and J 3 bases; nucleotides not matched to a gene: 12. This chain's CDR3 is CASLEGRGPYYGYTF. CDR3 DNA, as far as it was read: TGTGCCAGTCTTGAAGGGAGGGGGCCATACTATGGC.

In the case of this clone: The read ends 3 residues shy of where the CDR3 ends; the end is completed using the germline J gene. J is TRBJ2-1 and V is TRBV19; TRBD1 matches 9 bases. V shed 9 bases and J 2 bases; nucleotides not matched to a gene: 11. CDR3 length equals 16 residues. The V gene's germline CDR1 is LNHDA and CDR2 SQIVND (reference sequence). The CDR3 protein is CASQNPRQGAYNEQFF. The CDR3 bases that were read are TGTGCCAGCCAAAACCCCCGACAGGGGGCCTACAATGAG. Looking up the rest from reference TRBV19 and TRBJ2-1 gives the full variable domain: DGGITQSPKYLFRKEGQNVTLSCEQNLNHDAMYWYRQDPGQGLRLIYYSQIVNDFQKGDIAEGYSVSREKKESFPLTVTSAQKNPTAFYLCASQNPRQGAYNEQFFGPGTRLTVL.

In the case of this clone: The DNA ends 3 residues before the CDR3 does, and the rest of the CDR3 is filled in from the germline J gene. The rearrangement links TRBV7-8 to TRBJ2-1; 10 bases match TRBD2. J lost 4 bases, V lost 0 bases, and 6 bases had no gene match. Germline V CDR1 and CDR2: SGHVS, FQNEAQ. CDR3 size: 17 residues. CDR3 amino acids: CASSLATGTSVYNEQFF. CDR3 bases read: TGTGCCAGCAGCTTAGCTACCGGGACTAGCGTGTACAATGAG.

Of note for this clone: The read comes to an end 3 residues before the CDR3 does, leaving the germline J gene to fill in the end. This chain joins TRBV30 and TRBJ2-3, with TRBD2 identical over 15 bases. CDR3 length equals 17 residues. CDR1 is GTSNPN, CDR2 SVGIG, per germline (reference sequence). Germline trimming cut 5 bases from V and 3 bases from J; bases unmatched to any gene: 9. The CDR3 loop is CAWSGTSGRKRTDTQYF. Incomplete CDR3 DNA: TGTGCCTGGTCCGGGACTAGCGGGAGGAAGAGGACAGATACG. The full variable domain, with the rest looked up from reference TRBV30 and TRBJ2-3, is SQTIHQWPATLVQPVGSPLSLECTVEGTSNPNLYWYRQAAGRGLQLLFYSVGIGQISSEVPQNLSASRPQDRQFILSSKKLLLSDSGFYLCAWSGTSGRKRTDTQYFGPGTRLTVL.

To note about this clone: Read coverage stops 3 residues before the CDR3 terminus; the germline J gene supplies the remainder. V and J are TRBV29-1 and TRBJ2-2, with D tentatively TRBD1 (5 bases). CDR1 and CDR2 (germline): SQVTM, ANQGSEA. The CDR3 has 14 residues. Trimming took off 0 bases at V and 3 bases at J, with 8 bases between the two ends. The sequenced part of the CDR3 DNA is TGCAGCGTTGAAGATTCCAGGGACACCGGGGAG. Protein product: CSVEDSRDTGE. The complete CDR3 sequence is CSVEDSRDTGELFF.